Shown below are 7 T cell receptor beta chains from a single sample sequenced in a study of read filtering for tumor transcriptome and immune sequencing. The library was built from about 400 ng RNA with molecular barcoded adaptors for alpha/delta and beta/gamma chains. TCRdb used MiXCR to reprocess the reads, holding one entry per CDR3 protein. The data show about 61,000 distinct CDR3 sequences, with around 18% seen just once and about an eighth held by the top ten. The specimen was a population of CD138-negative cells sorted from bone marrow. The receptors shown here come from a donor at least 40 years old with multiple myeloma.

There are many counts of this clonotype. The rearrangement joins TRBV3-1 to TRBJ2-5, with D possibly being TRBD2 (5 bases). Germline CDR1 reads LGHDT; CDR2 reads YNNKEL (reference sequence). V gave up 4 bases and J gave up 3 bases, with 9 bases separating them. The CDR3 is 13 residues long. CDR3 residues: CASSPGLKETQYF. DNA of the CDR3: TGTGCCAGCAGCCCCGGACTGAAAGAGACCCAGTACTTC.

The chain joins TRBV3-1 to TRBJ1-5; D is perhaps TRBD1 (5 bases). Germline V gene data show CDR1 as LGHDT and CDR2 as YNNKEL (reference sequence). Trimming left V 4 bases short and J 5 bases short, with 9 bases between. The CDR3 totals 13 residues. The CDR3 reads CASSPSQDQPQHF. The CDR3 DNA follows: TGTGCCAGCAGCCCGTCACAGGATCAGCCCCAGCATTTT.

On this clonotype: This CDR3 fails to terminate in the conserved phenylalanine or tryptophan, so it likely reflects a read error. The V and J genes are TRBV20-1 and TRBJ2-5, with D perhaps being TRBD1 or TRBD2 (5 bases each). The CDR3 length is 12 residues. Germline CDR1 DFQATT, CDR2 SNEGSKA (reference sequence). Trimming left V 8 bases short and J 5 bases short, with 15 bases between. In nucleotides, the CDR3 is TGCAGTCCAGGGACCACGACGGAGACCCAGTACCTC. As protein: CSPGTTTETQYL.

This clonotype was counted ten times or more. The J gene is TRBJ2-3, the V gene TRBV6-1; D remains ambiguous. This CDR3 contains 14 residues. The V end was cut by 4 bases, the J end by 0 bases, with 8 bases between. Germline V CDR1 and CDR2: MNHNS, SASEGT. For the CDR3, the DNA is TGTGCCAGCAGTGCAATCCGAAGCACAGATACGCAGTATTTT. This encodes CASSAIRSTDTQYF.

The table lists this clonotype with many counts. The genes are TRBV20-1 and TRBJ2-4, with 7 positions matching TRBD1. Per the germline V gene, CDR1 is DFQATT and CDR2 is SNEGSKA (reference sequence). The CDR3 has 16 amino acids. Trimming cost V 3 bases and J 0 bases; bases outside gene matches: 8. The CDR3 sequence: CSASNLDRAAKNIQYF. CDR3 DNA sequence: TGCAGTGCTAGCAACCTCGACAGGGCAGCCAAAAACATTCAGTACTTC.

As regards this clonotype: Germline and junction disagree at one end, which may indicate a read error. This chain uses TRBV29-1 with TRBJ2-1; D gene unclear. CDR1 and CDR2 (germline): SQVTM, ANQGSEA. CDR3 length equals 12 residues. CDR3 DNA: TGCAGAGTTGACTTGGTCTACAATGAGCAGTTCTTC. Translated: CRVDLVYNEQFF.

Concerning this clonotype: Being one base from a much bigger clone, this may be a read error. This CDR3 fails to terminate in the conserved phenylalanine or tryptophan, so it likely reflects a read error. The chain recombines TRBV28 with TRBJ2-7, with 8 bases that match TRBD1. Germline V gene lookup returns CDR1 MDHEN and CDR2 SYDVKM. V shed 1 base and J 5 bases; nucleotides not matched to a gene: 13. The CDR3 length is 17 residues. The CDR3 spells CASSLYGVAGGSDEQYL. The DNA of the CDR3 is TGTGCCAGCAGTTTATACGGTGTTGCAGGGGGCTCTGACGAGCAGTACCTC.